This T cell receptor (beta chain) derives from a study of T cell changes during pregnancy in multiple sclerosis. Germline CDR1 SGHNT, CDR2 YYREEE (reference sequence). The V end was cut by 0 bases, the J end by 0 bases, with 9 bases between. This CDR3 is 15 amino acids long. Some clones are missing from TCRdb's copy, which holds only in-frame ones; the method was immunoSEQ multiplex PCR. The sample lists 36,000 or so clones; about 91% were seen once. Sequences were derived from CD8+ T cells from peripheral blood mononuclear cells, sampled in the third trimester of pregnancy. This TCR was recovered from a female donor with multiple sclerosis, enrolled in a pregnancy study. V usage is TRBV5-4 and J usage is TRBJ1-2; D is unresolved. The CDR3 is CASSLVQKTNYGYTF. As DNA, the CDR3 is TGTGCCAGCAGCTTGGTTCAGAAAACTAACTATGGCTACACCTTC.